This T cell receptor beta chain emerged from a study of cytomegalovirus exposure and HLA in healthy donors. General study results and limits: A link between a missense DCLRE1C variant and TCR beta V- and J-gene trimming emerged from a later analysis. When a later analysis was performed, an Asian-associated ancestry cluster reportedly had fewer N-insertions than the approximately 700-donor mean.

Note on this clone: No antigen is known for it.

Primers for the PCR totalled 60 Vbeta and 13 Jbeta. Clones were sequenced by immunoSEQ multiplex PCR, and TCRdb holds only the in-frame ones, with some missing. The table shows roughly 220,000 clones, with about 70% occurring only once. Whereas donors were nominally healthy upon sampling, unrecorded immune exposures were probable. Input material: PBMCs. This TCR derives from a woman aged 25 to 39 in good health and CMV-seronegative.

The CDR3 DNA sequence: TGCGCCAGCAGCCAAACAGGGGTGCACGGGGAGCTGTTTTTT. Protein: CASSQTGVHGELFF. V is TRBV4-1 and J is TRBJ2-2; 7 positions agree with TRBD1. This CDR3 spans 14 amino acids. The trim removed 2 bases at V and 7 bases at J, leaving 4 bases unmatched. Germline-derived CDR1 and CDR2 are MGHRA and YSYEKL.